The source of this T cell receptor beta chain is a study of control samples from healthy donors and cancer patients. Libraries were prepared by immunoSEQ multiplex PCR; TCRdb keeps only in-frame clonotypes and omits some of them. This sample yields around 230,000 clones, of which around 94% are seen a single time; about 1.6% belongs to the top ten. Germline CDR1 SQVTM, CDR2 ANQGSEA. The V end was cut by 4 bases, the J end by 1 base, with 10 bases between. There are 13 residues in the CDR3. The TCR sequence derives from a man aged 45 to 65 in good health. This sequence joins TRBV29-1 and TRBJ1-1, with D possibly being TRBD1 (6 bases). The material sequenced was blood. CDR3 in amino acids: CSVVRGANTEAFF. The CDR3 coding sequence is TGCAGCGTTGTTCGGGGGGCGAACACTGAAGCTTTCTTT.